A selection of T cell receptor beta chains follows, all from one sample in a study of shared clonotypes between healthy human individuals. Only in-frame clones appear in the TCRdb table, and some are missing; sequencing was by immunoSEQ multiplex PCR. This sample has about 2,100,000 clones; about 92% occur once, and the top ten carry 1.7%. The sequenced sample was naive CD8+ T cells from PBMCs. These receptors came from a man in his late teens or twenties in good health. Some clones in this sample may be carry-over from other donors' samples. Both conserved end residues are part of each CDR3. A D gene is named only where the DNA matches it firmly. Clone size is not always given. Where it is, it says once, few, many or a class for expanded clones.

CDR3: CASSFRDRGRLGRDNEQFF
DNA: TGTGCCAGCAGTTTCCGGGACAGGGGGCGTCTGGGTCGTGACAATGAGCAGTTCTTC
D: TRBD1
V: TRBV2
J: TRBJ2-1
size: .

CDR3: CASRGFEGNTIYF
DNA: TGCGCCTCTAGGGGGTTTGAGGGAAACACCATATATTTT
D: .
V: TRBV4-1
J: TRBJ1-3
size: once

CDR3: CASSQAGDGYTF
DNA: TGTGCCAGCAGCCAGGCAGGGGATGGCTACACCTTC
D: .
V: TRBV4-2
J: TRBJ1-2
size: .

CDR3: CASTFPTGNYGYTF
DNA: TGTGCCAGCACCTTTCCTACCGGGAACTATGGCTACACCTTC
D: .
V: TRBV16
J: TRBJ1-2
size: .

CDR3: CASTTTRANEQFF
DNA: TGTGCCAGCACGACGACTCGAGCCAATGAGCAGTTCTTC
D: .
V: TRBV27
J: TRBJ2-1
size: .

CDR3: CASSLGPFGGAGELFF
DNA: TGTGCCAGCAGTTTAGGCCCTTTTGGGGGGGCCGGGGAGCTGTTTTTT
D: TRBD2
V: TRBV27
J: TRBJ2-2
size: .

CDR3: CASSRTGDGTEAFF
DNA: TGTGCCAGCAGCAGGACAGGGGACGGTACTGAAGCTTTCTTT
D: TRBD1
V: TRBV7-3
J: TRBJ1-1
size: few

CDR3: CASSLGQAHGYTF
DNA: TGTGCCAGCAGCTTGGGACAGGCCCATGGCTACACCTTC
D: TRBD1
V: TRBV7-2
J: TRBJ1-2
size: .

CDR3: CASSVGWSGTDTQYF
DNA: TGTGCCAGCAGCGTAGGTTGGAGTGGCACAGATACGCAGTATTTT
D: .
V: TRBV9
J: TRBJ2-3
size: .

CDR3: CASSQDSPVVGDTQYF
DNA: TGTGCCAGCAGCCAAGATTCACCGGTAGTGGGAGATACGCAGTATTTT
D: .
V: TRBV14
J: TRBJ2-3
size: .

CDR3: CASSARTSGGYNEQFF
DNA: TGTGCCAGCAGCGCAAGGACTAGCGGGGGCTACAATGAGCAGTTCTTC
D: TRBD2
V: TRBV7-9
J: TRBJ2-1
size: .

CDR3: CASTLLGGDRDNEKLFF
DNA: TGTGCCAGCACACTCCTAGGGGGAGACAGAGATAATGAAAAACTGTTTTTT
D: .
V: TRBV28
J: TRBJ1-4
size: .

CDR3: CASSLGGGAYEQYF
DNA: TGTGCCAGCAGCCTCGGTGGGGGGGCGTACGAGCAGTACTTC
D: .
V: TRBV7-9
J: TRBJ2-7
size: .

CDR3: CASSLDSGNTIYF
DNA: TGTGCCAGCAGCTTAGACAGCGGAAACACCATATATTTT
D: .
V: TRBV7-8
J: TRBJ1-3
size: .

CDR3: CASSSRDRDTDTQYF
DNA: TGCGCCAGCAGCTCCCGGGACAGGGACACAGATACGCAGTATTTT
D: TRBD1
V: TRBV4-3
J: TRBJ2-3
size: .

CDR3: CASTKEWDEQFF
DNA: TGTGCCAGCACCAAGGAATGGGATGAGCAGTTCTTC
D: .
V: TRBV7-9
J: TRBJ2-1
size: .

CDR3: CASSPRTGLDYTF
DNA: TGTGCCAGCAGTCCAAGGACAGGTTTGGACTACACCTTC
D: TRBD1
V: TRBV27
J: TRBJ1-2
size: .

CDR3: CASSLAGLEGTGELFF
DNA: TGCGCCAGCAGCTTGGCGGGGCTTGAGGGCACCGGGGAGCTGTTTTTT
D: .
V: TRBV5-1
J: TRBJ2-2
size: .

CDR3: CASQGTEDNIQYF
DNA: TGTGCCAGCCAAGGGACAGAGGACAACATTCAGTACTTC
D: TRBD1
V: TRBV27
J: TRBJ2-4
size: .

CDR3: CASHSGTYTDTQYF
DNA: TGTGCCAGTCATAGCGGGACTTACACGGATACGCAGTATTTT
D: TRBD2
V: TRBV6-1
J: TRBJ2-3
size: .

CDR3: CASGRGTDSYGYTF
DNA: TGTGCCAGCGGACGGGGTACAGACTCTTATGGCTACACCTTC
D: .
V: TRBV2
J: TRBJ1-2
size: .

CDR3: CASSVGKGGYGYTF
DNA: TGTGCCAGCAGCGTAGGAAAAGGGGGCTATGGCTACACCTTC
D: .
V: TRBV9
J: TRBJ1-2
size: .